These 23 T cell receptor beta chains originate from one sample sequenced in a study of cytomegalovirus exposure and HLA in healthy donors. The PCR used 60 Vbeta and 13 Jbeta primers. The assay was immunoSEQ multiplex PCR, and TCRdb's table has in-frame clones only and misses some. In the table there are about 140,000 clones, approximately 78% of which are singletons. Material: PBMCs. The receptors were sampled from a female donor in good health and CMV-seronegative.

The chain has TRBV21-1 and TRBJ2-7; the DNA was not compared with TRBD1, the D call given in the table. TRBV21-1 is a recognized pseudogene. The CDR3 covers 11 residues. The CDR3 DNA sequence: TGTGCCAGCATTGTCTGTGAAGACAGCCTATTC. It encodes CASIVCEDSLF.

At least ten counts were recorded for this clone. The chain links TRBV2 to TRBJ1-1; D is unresolved. The CDR3 is 11 amino acids. The ends were cut back, 6 bases at V and 10 bases at J, with 12 bases in the middle. Looked up from germline, CDR1 is SNHLY and CDR2 is FYNNEI. CDR3 nucleotides: TGTGCCAGCAGATTAACATCGCTAGCTTTCTTT. It translates to CASRLTSLAFF.

The chain uses TRBV5-6 and TRBJ2-6; D ambiguous. The V gene lost 6 bases and the J gene lost 0 bases, with 16 bases spanning the gap. Germline lookup yields CDR1 SGHDT and CDR2 YYEEEE. The CDR3 runs 17 residues. CDR3 DNA sequence: TGTGCCAGCAACTTTGAGGCAGCTTTCTCTGGGGCCAACGTCCTGACTTTC. It encodes CASNFEAAFSGANVLTF.

A few counts support this clone. The gene calls are TRBV15 and TRBJ1-2; 8 bases fit TRBD1. This CDR3 region has 13 residues. V lost 5 bases to trimming and J lost 7 bases; unmatched junction nucleotides: 6. Germline V gene lookup returns CDR1 LNHNV and CDR2 YYDKDF (reference sequence). CDR3 loop: CATSARTGTGYTF. CDR3 DNA sequence: TGTGCCACCAGCGCACGGACAGGGACTGGCTACACCTTC. Drawing the rest from reference TRBV15 and TRBJ1-2, the complete variable domain is DAMVIQNPRYQVTQFGKPVTLSCSQTLNHNVMYWYQQKSSQAPKLLFHYYDKDFNNEADTPDNFQSRRPNTSFCFLDIRSPGLGDTAMYLCATSARTGTGYTFGSGTRLTVV.

J is TRBJ2-3 and V is TRBV27, with a weak D call TRBD2 (6 bases). CDR3 length equals 15 residues. V lost 3 bases to trimming and J lost 2 bases, with 12 bases between them. In germline, CDR1 is MNHEY, CDR2 SMNVEV (reference sequence). As DNA, the CDR3 is TGTGCCAGCAGTTTCAGCGGGCAACACACAGATACGCAGTATTTT. Encoded protein: CASSFSGQHTDTQYF.

The chain combines TRBV6-5 with TRBJ1-1; D ambiguous. Germline V gene lookup returns CDR1 MNHEY and CDR2 SVGAGI. The CDR3 is made up of 12 amino acids. V lost 7 bases to trimming and J lost 3 bases, with 9 bases between them. The CDR3 loop is CASKATDTEAFF. CDR3 DNA: TGTGCCAGCAAAGCAACCGACACTGAAGCTTTCTTT.

The chain carries TRBV27 and TRBJ2-1; D possibly corresponds to TRBD1 (5 bases). The germline V gene encodes CDR1 MNHEY and CDR2 SMNVEV (reference sequence). The V end was cut by 6 bases, the J end by 5 bases, with 17 bases between. The CDR3 consists of 15 residues. In nucleotides, the CDR3 is TGTGCCAGCAGCAAAAGGGGTGGTGGGAACAATGAGCAGTTCTTC. Residues: CASSKRGGGNNEQFF.

This clone was detected once. V gene TRBV12-5 combines with J gene TRBJ2-3; a possible D gene is TRBD1 (5 bases). Trimming removed 4 bases from V and 6 bases from J, with 11 bases in between. Germline-derived CDR1 and CDR2 are LGHNT and FRNRAP. This CDR3 has 13 residues. The CDR3 spells CASGSPGLDTQYF. The CDR3 DNA follows: TGTGCTAGTGGTTCCCCAGGGTTGGATACGCAGTATTTT.

The chain joins TRBV6-1 to TRBJ1-5; D is perhaps TRBD1 (6 bases). Trimming shortened V by 8 bases and J by 6 bases, and 14 bases separated the two germline ends. CDR1 is MNHNS, CDR2 SASEGT, per germline. The CDR3 loop spans 13 amino acids. CDR3 protein: CASGSAGAQPQHF. CDR3 sequence (DNA): TGTGCCAGCGGCAGCGCAGGGGCTCAGCCCCAGCATTTT.

The chain recombines TRBV7-8 with TRBJ2-1, with 9 bases fitting TRBD2. The CDR3 loop spans 14 amino acids. Germline V gives CDR1 SGHVS, CDR2 FQNEAQ. V shed 7 bases and J 9 bases; nucleotides not matched to a gene: 10. In DNA form, the CDR3 reads TGTGCCAGCAACCGAGCGGGGGGCCGTGGTGAGCAGTTCTTC. This gives the protein CASNRAGGRGEQFF. The complete variable domain, with remaining parts taken from reference TRBV7-8 and TRBJ2-1, reads GAGVSQSPRYKVAKRGQDVALRCDPISGHVSLFWYQQALGQGPEFLTYFQNEAQLDKSGLPSDRFFAERPEGSVSTLKIQRTQQEDSAVYLCASNRAGGRGEQFFGPGTRLTVL.

The chain uses TRBV29-1 and TRBJ2-1; 11 bases are shared with TRBD2. This CDR3 is built from 12 residues. Germline V gene lookup returns CDR1 SQVTM and CDR2 ANQGSEA. V lost 6 bases, J lost 8 bases, and 3 bases stayed unmatched. CDR3 in amino acids: CSVQGLADEQFF. The CDR3 DNA reads as TGCAGCGTCCAGGGACTAGCGGATGAGCAGTTCTTC.

The chain carries TRBV28 and TRBJ2-1; 13 bases line up with TRBD2. This CDR3 comprises 21 residues. Germline V gene sequence: CDR1 MDHEN, CDR2 SYDVKM. The ends lost 5 bases at V and 0 bases at J; junction bases unmatched: 16. The CDR3 bases are TGTGCCAGCAGTCTGGGACTAGCGGGATCACGGGGGCGGGGCTCCTACAATGAGCAGTTCTTC. This gives the protein CASSLGLAGSRGRGSYNEQFF.

This sequence joins TRBV6-5 and TRBJ1-2; D gene ambiguous. V dropped 6 bases and J dropped 7 bases, with 18 bases sitting between them. Germline V gene sequence: CDR1 MNHEY, CDR2 SVGAGI. This CDR3 contains 14 residues. CDR3 nucleotide sequence: TGTGCCAGCAGGACTCTAACCGAAGGAGGTGGCTACACCTTC. Residues: CASRTLTEGGGYTF.

The V gene is TRBV6-5, the J gene TRBJ1-2; D unresolved. In germline, CDR1 is MNHEY, CDR2 SVGAGI. This CDR3 has 13 residues. Deletions cut 0 bases from V and 4 bases from J, with 6 bases between. As DNA, the CDR3 is TGTGCCAGCAGTTACTCAGAGAGCTATGGCTACACCTTC. It encodes CASSYSESYGYTF.

The chain links TRBV30 to TRBJ1-2; TRBD1 aligns across 7 bases. The J segment lost 3 bases and the V segment lost 6 bases, leaving 7 bases of the junction unmatched. CDR1 is GTSNPN and CDR2 is SVGIG in the germline V gene (reference sequence). The CDR3 consists of 13 residues. The CDR3 DNA follows: TGTGCCTGCTCCCCCCAGGGGGACTATGGCTACACCTTC. It is translated as CACSPQGDYGYTF.

V usage is TRBV5-1 and J usage is TRBJ2-5; possibly TRBD2 for D (5 bases). Per germline, CDR1 SGHRS and CDR2 YFSETQ. The CDR3 loop spans 14 amino acids. V was cut by 7 bases and J by 0 bases, with 13 bases left in between. The CDR3 protein is CASSNMGDQETQYF. The CDR3 DNA follows: TGCGCCAGCTCAAATATGGGAGACCAAGAGACCCAGTACTTC.

This chain links TRBV5-4 with TRBJ1-1; D not certain. The CDR3 runs 15 residues. V was shortened by 0 bases and J by 1 base, with 10 bases between the two germline ends. Per germline, CDR1 SGHNT and CDR2 YYREEE (reference sequence). Written as DNA, the CDR3 is TGTGCCAGCAGCTTGGCGAAAGGAGAGAACACTGAAGCTTTCTTT. It codes for CASSLAKGENTEAFF.

DNA of the CDR3: TGTGCCAGCAGACCCAGGACAGGGAGGACCCTACCCTCCTACGAGCAGTACTTC. It yields the protein CASRPRTGRTLPSYEQYF. The rearrangement joins TRBV28 to TRBJ2-7, with TRBD1 matching over 8 bases. Per germline, CDR1 MDHEN and CDR2 SYDVKM. The V segment lost 6 bases and the J segment 0 bases; nucleotides outside the gene matches: 16. CDR3 size: 18 residues.

This chain links TRBV4-1 with TRBJ1-6; no reliable D call. CDR1 MGHRA and CDR2 YSYEKL come from the germline V gene. Deletions cut 2 bases from V and 7 bases from J, with 15 bases between. CDR3 length: 16 residues. The DNA for the CDR3 is TGCGCCAGCAGCCAACGGGGAATGATAGGGAATTCACCCCTCCACTTT. It encodes CASSQRGMIGNSPLHF.

CDR3 DNA sequence: TGTGCCAGTAGTCCATGGTTGCATGACAGTAGCAATCAGCCCCAGCATTTT. Protein sequence: CASSPWLHDSSNQPQHF. The chain carries TRBV19 and TRBJ1-5; tentative D call: TRBD1 (5 bases). The ends were cut back, 5 bases at V and 0 bases at J, with 17 bases in the middle. CDR1 and CDR2 (germline): LNHDA, SQIVND (reference sequence). The CDR3 sequence is 17 residues long.

In its sample, this clone was seen a few times. The chain carries TRBV5-1 and TRBJ2-5; a weak D match, TRBD1 (6 bases). The V and J ends lost 0 bases and 5 bases respectively, with 14 bases between them. There are 15 residues in the CDR3. Looked up from germline, CDR1 is SGHRS and CDR2 is YFSETQ. Here the CDR3 reads CASSLEGQRWETQYF. As DNA, the CDR3 is TGCGCCAGCAGCTTGGAGGGACAAAGATGGGAGACCCAGTACTTC. The full variable domain, with the rest looked up from reference TRBV5-1 and TRBJ2-5, is KAGVTQTPRYLIKTRGQQVTLSCSPISGHRSVSWYQQTPGQGLQFLFEYFSETQRNKGNFPGRFSGRQFSNSRSEMNVSTLELGDSALYLCASSLEGQRWETQYFGPGTRLLVL.

The rearrangement uses TRBV5-1 and TRBJ2-1; TRBD1 is a possible D gene (5 bases). The V end was cut by 3 bases, the J end by 1 base, with 8 bases between. CDR3 size: 14 residues. In germline, CDR1 is SGHRS, CDR2 YFSETQ. For the CDR3, the DNA is TGCGCCAGCAGCTCAGGGTGGTCCTACAATGAGCAGTTCTTC. Its translation: CASSSGWSYNEQFF.

The rearrangement uses TRBV27 and TRBJ1-1; D is unresolved. The CDR3 has 15 residues. Looked up from germline, CDR1 is MNHEY and CDR2 is SMNVEV (reference sequence). V was clipped by 0 bases and J by 4 bases, with 12 bases between them. The CDR3, as DNA: TGTGCCAGCAGTTTATCCCGGGTAAGAAGCACTGAAGCTTTCTTT. The encoded protein is CASSLSRVRSTEAFF.